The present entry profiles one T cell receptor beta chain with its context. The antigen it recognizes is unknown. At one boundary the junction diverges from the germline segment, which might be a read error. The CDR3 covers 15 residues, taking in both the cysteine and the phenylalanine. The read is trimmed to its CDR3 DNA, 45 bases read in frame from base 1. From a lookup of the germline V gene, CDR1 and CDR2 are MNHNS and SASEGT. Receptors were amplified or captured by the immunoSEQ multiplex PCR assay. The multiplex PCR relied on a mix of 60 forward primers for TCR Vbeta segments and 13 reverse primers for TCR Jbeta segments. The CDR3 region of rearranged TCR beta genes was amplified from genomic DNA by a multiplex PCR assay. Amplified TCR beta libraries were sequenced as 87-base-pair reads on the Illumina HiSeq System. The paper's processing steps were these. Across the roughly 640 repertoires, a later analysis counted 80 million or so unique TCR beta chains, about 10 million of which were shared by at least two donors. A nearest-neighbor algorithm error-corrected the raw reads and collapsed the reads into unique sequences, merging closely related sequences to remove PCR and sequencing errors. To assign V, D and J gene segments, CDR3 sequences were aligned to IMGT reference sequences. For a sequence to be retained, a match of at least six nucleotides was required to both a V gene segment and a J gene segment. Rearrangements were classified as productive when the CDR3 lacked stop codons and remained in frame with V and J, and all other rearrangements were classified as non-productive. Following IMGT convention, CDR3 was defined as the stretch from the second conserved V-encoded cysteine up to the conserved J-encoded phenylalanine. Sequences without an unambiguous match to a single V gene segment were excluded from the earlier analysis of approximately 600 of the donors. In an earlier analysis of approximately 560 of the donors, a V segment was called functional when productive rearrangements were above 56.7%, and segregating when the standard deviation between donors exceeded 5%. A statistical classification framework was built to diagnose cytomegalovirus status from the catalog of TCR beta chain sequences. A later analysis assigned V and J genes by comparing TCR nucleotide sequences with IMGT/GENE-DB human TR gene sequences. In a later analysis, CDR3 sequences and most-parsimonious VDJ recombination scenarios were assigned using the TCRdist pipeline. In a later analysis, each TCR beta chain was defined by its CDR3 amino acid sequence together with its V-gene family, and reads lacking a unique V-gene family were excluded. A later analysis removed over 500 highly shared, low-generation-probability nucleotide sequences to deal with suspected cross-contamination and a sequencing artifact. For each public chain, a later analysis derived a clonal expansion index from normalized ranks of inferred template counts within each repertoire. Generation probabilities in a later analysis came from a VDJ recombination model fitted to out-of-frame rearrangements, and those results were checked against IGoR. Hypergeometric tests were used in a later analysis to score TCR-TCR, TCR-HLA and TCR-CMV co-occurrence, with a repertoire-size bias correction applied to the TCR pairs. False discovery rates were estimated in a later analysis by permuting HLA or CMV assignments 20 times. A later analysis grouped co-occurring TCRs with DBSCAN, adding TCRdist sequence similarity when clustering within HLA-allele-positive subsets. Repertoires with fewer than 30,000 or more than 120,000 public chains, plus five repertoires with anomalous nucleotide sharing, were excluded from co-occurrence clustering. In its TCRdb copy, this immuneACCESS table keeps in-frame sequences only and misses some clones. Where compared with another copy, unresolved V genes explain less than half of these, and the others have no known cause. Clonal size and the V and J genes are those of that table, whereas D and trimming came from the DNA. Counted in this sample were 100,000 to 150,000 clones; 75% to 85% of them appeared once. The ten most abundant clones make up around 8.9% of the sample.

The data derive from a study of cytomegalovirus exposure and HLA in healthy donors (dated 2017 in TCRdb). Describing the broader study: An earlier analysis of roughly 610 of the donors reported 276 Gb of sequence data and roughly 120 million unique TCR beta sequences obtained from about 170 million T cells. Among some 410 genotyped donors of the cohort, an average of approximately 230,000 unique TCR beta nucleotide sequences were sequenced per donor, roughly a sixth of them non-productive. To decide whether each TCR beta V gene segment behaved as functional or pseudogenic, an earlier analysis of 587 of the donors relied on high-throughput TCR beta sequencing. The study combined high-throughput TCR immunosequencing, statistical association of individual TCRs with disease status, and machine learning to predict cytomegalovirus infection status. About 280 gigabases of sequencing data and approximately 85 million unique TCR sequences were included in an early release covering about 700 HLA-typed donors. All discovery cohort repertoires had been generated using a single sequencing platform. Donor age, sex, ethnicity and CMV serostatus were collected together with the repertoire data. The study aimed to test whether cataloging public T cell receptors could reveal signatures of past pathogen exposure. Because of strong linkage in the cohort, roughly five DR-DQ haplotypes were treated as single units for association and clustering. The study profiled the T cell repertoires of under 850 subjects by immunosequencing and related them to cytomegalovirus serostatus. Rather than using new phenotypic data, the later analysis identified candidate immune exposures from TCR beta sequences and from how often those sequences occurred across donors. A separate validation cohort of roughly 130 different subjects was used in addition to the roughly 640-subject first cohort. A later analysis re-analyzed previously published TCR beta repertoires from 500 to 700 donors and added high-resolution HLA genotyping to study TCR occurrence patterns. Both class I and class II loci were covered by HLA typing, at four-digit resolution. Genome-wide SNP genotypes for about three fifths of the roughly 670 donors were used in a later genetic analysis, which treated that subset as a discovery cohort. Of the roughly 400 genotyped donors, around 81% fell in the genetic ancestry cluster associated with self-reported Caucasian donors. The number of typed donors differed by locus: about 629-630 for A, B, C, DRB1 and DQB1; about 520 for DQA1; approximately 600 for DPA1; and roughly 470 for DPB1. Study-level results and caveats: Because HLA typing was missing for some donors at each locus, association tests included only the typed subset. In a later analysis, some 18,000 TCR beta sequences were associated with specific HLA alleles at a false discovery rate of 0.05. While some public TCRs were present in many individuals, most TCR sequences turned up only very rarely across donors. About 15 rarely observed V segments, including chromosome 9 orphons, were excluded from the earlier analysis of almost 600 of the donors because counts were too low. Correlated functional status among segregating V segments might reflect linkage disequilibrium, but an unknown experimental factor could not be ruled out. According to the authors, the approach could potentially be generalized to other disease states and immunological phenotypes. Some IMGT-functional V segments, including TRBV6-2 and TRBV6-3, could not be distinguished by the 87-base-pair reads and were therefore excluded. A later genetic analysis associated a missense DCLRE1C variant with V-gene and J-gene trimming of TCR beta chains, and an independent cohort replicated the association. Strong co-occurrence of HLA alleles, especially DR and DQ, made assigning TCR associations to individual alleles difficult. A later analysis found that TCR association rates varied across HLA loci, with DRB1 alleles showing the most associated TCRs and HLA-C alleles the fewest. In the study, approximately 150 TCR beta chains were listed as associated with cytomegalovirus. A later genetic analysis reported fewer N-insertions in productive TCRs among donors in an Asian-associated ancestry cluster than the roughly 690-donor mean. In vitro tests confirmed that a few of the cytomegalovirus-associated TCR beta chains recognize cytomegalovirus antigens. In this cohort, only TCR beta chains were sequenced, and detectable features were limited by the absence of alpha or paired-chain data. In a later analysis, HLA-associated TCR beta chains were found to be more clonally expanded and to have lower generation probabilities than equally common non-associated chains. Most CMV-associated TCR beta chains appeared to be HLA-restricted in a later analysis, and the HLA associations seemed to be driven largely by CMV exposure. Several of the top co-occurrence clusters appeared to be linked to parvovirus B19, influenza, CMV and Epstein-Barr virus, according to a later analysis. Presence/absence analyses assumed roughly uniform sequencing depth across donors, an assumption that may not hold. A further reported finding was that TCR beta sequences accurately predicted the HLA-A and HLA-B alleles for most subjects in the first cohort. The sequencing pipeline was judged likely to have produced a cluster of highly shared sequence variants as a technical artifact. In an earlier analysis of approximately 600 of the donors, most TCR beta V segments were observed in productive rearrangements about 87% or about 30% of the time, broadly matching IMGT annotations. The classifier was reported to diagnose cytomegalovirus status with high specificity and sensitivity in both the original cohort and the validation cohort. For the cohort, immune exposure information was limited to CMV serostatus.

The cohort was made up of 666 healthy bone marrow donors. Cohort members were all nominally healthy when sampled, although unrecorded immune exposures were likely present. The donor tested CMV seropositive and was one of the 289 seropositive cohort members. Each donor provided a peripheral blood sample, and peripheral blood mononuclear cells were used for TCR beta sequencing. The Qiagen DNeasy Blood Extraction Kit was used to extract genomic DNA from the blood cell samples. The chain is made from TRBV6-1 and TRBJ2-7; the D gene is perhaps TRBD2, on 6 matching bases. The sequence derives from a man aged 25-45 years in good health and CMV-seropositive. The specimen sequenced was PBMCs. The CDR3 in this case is CASRTSSGLPYEQYF. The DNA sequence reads TGTGCCAGCAGGACGAGTTCGGGACTCCCCTATGAGCAGTACTTC.